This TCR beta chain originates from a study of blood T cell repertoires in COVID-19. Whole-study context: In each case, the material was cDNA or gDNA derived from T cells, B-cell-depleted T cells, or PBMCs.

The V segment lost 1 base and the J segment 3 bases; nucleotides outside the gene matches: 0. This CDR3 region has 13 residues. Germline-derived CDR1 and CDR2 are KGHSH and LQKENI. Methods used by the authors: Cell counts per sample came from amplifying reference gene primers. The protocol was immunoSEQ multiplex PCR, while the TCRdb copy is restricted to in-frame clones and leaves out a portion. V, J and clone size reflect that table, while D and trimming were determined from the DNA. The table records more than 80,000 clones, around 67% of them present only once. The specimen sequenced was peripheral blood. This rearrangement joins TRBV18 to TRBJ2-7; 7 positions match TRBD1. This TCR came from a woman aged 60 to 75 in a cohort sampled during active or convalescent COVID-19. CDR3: CASSPRQGYEQYF. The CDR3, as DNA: TGTGCCAGCTCACCACGACAGGGCTACGAGCAGTACTTC.